One and the same sample provided the 9 T cell receptor beta chains below, sequenced in a study of T cell responses to AZD1222 COVID-19 vaccine. TCRdb's table, derived via immunoSEQ multiplex PCR, lists solely in-frame clones and lacks some. The sample holds 120,000 to 150,000 clones, approximately 89% seen once. The sequences come from peripheral blood, collected on day 0 of AZD1222 vaccination. These receptors were collected from an adult in good health.

V is TRBV19 and J is TRBJ1-2; 7 bases fit TRBD1. This CDR3 contains 14 residues. Germline V gene sequence: CDR1 LNHDA, CDR2 SQIVND (reference sequence). V lost 3 bases, J lost 4 bases, and 5 bases stayed unmatched. CDR3 sequence reads: CASSIRGQIYGYTF. The CDR3, as DNA: TGTGCCAGTAGTATTAGGGGACAGATCTATGGCTACACCTTC.

The V and J genes are TRBV7-3 and TRBJ2-1, with D possibly TRBD2 on 5 matching bases. Germline lookup yields CDR1 SGHTA and CDR2 FQGTGA. The V and J ends lost 5 bases and 5 bases respectively, with 16 bases between them. CDR3 size: 15 residues. CDR3 DNA: TGTGCCAGCAGCAGCGGAGTTTCGGTCGACAATGAGCAGTTCTTC. It is translated as CASSSGVSVDNEQFF.

The V gene is TRBV12-3 or TRBV12-4, the J gene TRBJ1-2; D not certain. The ends were cut back, 3 bases at V and 10 bases at J, with 12 bases in the middle. This CDR3 is built from 12 residues. This CDR3 reads CASSLWATDYTF. CDR3 coding DNA: TGTGCCAGCAGTTTGTGGGCTACGGACTACACCTTC.

The DNA for the CDR3 is TGTGCCACCAGCAGGGAAACTGGGACCTACTATGGCTACACCTTC. Its protein product is CATSRETGTYYGYTF. The V gene is TRBV15, the J gene TRBJ1-2, with D maybe TRBD1 (5 bases). The CDR3 is made up of 15 amino acids. Germline loops: CDR1 LNHNV, CDR2 YYDKDF (reference sequence). V lost 3 bases to trimming and J lost 3 bases, with 14 bases between them. The whole variable domain, remainder taken from reference TRBV15 and TRBJ1-2, is DAMVIQNPRYQVTQFGKPVTLSCSQTLNHNVMYWYQQKSSQAPKLLFHYYDKDFNNEADTPDNFQSRRPNTSFCFLDIRSPGLGDTAMYLCATSRETGTYYGYTFGSGTRLTVV.

V usage is TRBV5-1 and J usage is TRBJ2-1, with a possible D match to TRBD2 (6 bases). The ends were cut back, 2 bases at V and 1 base at J, with 13 bases in the middle. The CDR3 consists of 16 residues. The germline V gene encodes CDR1 SGHRS and CDR2 YFSETQ. DNA for the CDR3: TGCGCCAGCAGCTTTGGGGGGTCGGGTTCCTACAATGAGCAGTTCTTC. Protein product: CASSFGGSGSYNEQFF.

The V and J genes are TRBV9 and TRBJ2-4; D unclear. The germline CDR1 and CDR2 sequences are SGDLS and YYNGEE. This CDR3 contains 13 residues. The V gene lost 0 bases and the J gene lost 7 bases, with 8 bases spanning the gap. This CDR3 is CASSVGSPNIQYF. The CDR3 bases are TGTGCCAGCAGCGTAGGCAGCCCGAACATTCAGTACTTC.

The chain recombines TRBV5-6 with TRBJ1-1; possibly TRBD1 for D (5 bases). Per the germline V gene, CDR1 is SGHDT and CDR2 is YYEEEE. V lost 1 base to trimming and J lost 4 bases, with 14 bases between them. CDR3 size: 15 residues. This chain's CDR3 is CASSLFQGLGTEAFF. CDR3 DNA sequence: TGTGCCAGCAGCTTGTTTCAGGGCTTGGGCACTGAAGCTTTCTTT.

The genes are TRBV19 and TRBJ1-1; D not certain. The germline gives CDR1 LNHDA, CDR2 SQIVND (reference sequence). V was pared by 4 bases and J by 1 base, with 7 bases between. The CDR3 runs to 13 residues. CDR3 sequence: CASSRRANTEAFF. The CDR3 DNA sequence: TGTGCCAGTAGTAGAAGGGCGAACACTGAAGCTTTCTTT.

V gene TRBV6-2 or TRBV6-3 combines with J gene TRBJ1-5; D not resolved. CDR1 MNHEY and CDR2 SVGEGT come from the germline V gene. This CDR3 has 14 residues. V lost 3 bases and J lost 6, with 12 bases in between. CDR3 region: CASSYSGGGQPQHF. The CDR3, as DNA: TGTGCCAGCAGTTATTCGGGAGGCGGTCAGCCCCAGCATTTT.